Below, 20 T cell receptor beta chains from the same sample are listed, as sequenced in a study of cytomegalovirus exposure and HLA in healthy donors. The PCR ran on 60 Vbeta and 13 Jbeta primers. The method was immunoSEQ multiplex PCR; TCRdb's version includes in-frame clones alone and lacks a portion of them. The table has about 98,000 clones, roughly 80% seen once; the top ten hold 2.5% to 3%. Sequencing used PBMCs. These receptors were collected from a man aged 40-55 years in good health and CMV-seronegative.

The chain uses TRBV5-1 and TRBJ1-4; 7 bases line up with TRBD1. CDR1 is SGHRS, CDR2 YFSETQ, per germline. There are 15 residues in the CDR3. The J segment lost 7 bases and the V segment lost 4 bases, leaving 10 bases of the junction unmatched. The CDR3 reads CASSPDRAWGEKLFF. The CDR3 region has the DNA TGCGCCAGCAGCCCCGACAGGGCATGGGGTGAAAAACTGTTTTTT.

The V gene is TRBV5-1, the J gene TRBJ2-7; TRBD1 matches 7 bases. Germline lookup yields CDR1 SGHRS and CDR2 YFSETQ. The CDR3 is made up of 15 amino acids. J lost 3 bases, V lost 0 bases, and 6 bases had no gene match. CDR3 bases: TGCGCCAGCAGCTTGGCCGGGACAGCCAACTACGAGCAGTACTTC. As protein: CASSLAGTANYEQYF. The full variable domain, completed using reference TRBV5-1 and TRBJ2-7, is KAGVTQTPRYLIKTRGQQVTLSCSPISGHRSVSWYQQTPGQGLQFLFEYFSETQRNKGNFPGRFSGRQFSNSRSEMNVSTLELGDSALYLCASSLAGTANYEQYFGPGTRLTVT.

The CDR3 region is CASSQESLAGGGANEQFF. The CDR3, as DNA: TGCGCCAGCAGCCAAGAAAGCCTAGCGGGGGGGGGAGCGAATGAGCAGTTCTTC. This chain connects TRBV4-3 to TRBJ2-1; 12 bases agree with TRBD2. The CDR3 loop spans 18 amino acids. CDR1 is LGHNA, CDR2 YSLEER, per germline. J gave up 7 bases and V 0 bases, and 10 bases lay outside the gene matches.

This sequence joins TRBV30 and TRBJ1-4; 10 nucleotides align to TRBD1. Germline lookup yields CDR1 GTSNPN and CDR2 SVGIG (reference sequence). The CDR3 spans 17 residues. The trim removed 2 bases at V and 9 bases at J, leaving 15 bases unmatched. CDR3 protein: CAWSTGTGALLPKKLFF. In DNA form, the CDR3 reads TGTGCCTGGAGTACCGGGACAGGGGCTCTCCTACCCAAAAAACTGTTTTTT.

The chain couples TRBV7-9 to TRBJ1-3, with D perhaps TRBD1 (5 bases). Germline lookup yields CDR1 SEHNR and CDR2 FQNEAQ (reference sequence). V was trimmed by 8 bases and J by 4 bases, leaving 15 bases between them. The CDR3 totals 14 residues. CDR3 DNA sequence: TGTGCCAGCTTAGGGGACTCCAACGGAAACACCATATATTTT. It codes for CASLGDSNGNTIYF.

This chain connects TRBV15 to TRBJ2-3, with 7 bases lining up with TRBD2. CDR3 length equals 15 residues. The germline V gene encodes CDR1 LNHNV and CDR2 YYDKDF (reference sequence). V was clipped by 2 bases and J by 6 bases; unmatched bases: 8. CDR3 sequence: CATSRLAEGLDTQYF. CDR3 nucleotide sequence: TGTGCCACCAGCAGACTAGCGGAGGGGCTTGATACGCAGTATTTT.

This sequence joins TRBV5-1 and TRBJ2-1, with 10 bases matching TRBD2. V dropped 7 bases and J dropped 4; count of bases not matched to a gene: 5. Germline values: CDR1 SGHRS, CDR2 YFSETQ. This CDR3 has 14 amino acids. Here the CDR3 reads CASSLAGEYNEQFF. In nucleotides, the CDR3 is TGCGCCAGCTCGCTAGCGGGAGAGTACAATGAGCAGTTCTTC.

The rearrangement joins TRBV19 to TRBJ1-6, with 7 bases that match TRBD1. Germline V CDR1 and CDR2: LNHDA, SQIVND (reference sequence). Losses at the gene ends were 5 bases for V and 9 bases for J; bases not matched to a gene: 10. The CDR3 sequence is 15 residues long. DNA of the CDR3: TGTGCCAGTAGTGCAGCGACAGGGTTGGTTTCACCCCTCCACTTT. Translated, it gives CASSAATGLVSPLHF.

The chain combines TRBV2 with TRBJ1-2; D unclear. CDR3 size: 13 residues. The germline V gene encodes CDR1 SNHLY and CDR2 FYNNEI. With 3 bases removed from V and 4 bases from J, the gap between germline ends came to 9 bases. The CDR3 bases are TGTGCCAGCAGTGACGGGGTCTCCTATGGCTACACCTTC. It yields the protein CASSDGVSYGYTF.

CDR3 DNA sequence: TGTGCCAGCAGTTTATTGGGGGGGAACGAGCAGTACTTC. This sequence encodes CASSLLGGNEQYF. The chain carries TRBV27 and TRBJ2-7, with TRBD2 matching over 7 bases. After removal of 1 base from V and 5 bases from J, the junction contained 2 bases not matched to a gene. Germline assignment: CDR1 MNHEY and CDR2 SMNVEV (reference sequence). This CDR3 is 13 amino acids long.

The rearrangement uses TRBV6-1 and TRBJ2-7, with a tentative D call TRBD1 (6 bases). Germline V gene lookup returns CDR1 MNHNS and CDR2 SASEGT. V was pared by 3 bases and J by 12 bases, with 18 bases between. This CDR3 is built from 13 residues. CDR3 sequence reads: CASSEVIVDRPYF. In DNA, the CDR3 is TGTGCCAGCAGTGAGGTAATTGTGGACAGACCGTACTTC.

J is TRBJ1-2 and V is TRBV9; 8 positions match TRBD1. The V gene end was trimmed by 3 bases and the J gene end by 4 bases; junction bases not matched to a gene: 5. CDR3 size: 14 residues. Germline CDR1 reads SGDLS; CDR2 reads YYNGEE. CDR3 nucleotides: TGTGCCAGCAGCGGACCGGGACAGGTCTATGGCTACACCTTC. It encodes CASSGPGQVYGYTF.

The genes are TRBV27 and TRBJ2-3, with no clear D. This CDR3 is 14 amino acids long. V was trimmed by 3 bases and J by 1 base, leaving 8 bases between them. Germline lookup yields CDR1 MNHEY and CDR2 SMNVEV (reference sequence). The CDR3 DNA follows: TGTGCCAGCAGTTTTTACAGACGCACAGATACGCAGTATTTT. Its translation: CASSFYRRTDTQYF.

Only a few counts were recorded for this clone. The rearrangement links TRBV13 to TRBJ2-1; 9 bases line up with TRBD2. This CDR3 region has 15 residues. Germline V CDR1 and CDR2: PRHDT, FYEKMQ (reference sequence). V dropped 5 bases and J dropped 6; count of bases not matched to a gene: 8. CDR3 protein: CASSGLAGEFNEQFF. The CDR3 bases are TGTGCCAGCAGCGGTTTAGCGGGGGAGTTCAATGAGCAGTTCTTC.

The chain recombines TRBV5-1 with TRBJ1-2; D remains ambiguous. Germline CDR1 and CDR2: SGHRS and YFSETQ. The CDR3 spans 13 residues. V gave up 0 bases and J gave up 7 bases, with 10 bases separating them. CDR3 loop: CASSLGEAFGYTF. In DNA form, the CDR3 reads TGCGCCAGCAGCTTGGGGGAGGCGTTTGGCTACACCTTC.

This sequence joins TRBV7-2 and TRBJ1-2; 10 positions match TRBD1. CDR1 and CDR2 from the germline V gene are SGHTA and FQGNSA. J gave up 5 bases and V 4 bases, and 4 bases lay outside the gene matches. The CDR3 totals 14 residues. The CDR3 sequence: CASSWDRGGYGYTF. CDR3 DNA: TGTGCCAGCAGCTGGGACAGGGGAGGGTATGGCTACACCTTC.

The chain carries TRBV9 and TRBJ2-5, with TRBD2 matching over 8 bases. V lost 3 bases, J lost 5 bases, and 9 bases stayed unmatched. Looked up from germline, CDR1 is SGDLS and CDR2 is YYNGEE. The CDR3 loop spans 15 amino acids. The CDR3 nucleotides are TGTGCCAGCAGCGCAACCGGGGGGGAGTCGGAGACCCAGTACTTC. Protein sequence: CASSATGGESETQYF.

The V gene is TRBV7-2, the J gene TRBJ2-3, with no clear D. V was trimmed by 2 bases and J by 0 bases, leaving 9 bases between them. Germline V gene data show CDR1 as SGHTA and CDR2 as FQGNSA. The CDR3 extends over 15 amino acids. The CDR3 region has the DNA TGTGCCAGCAGCTTATTTCTCGGGAGCACAGATACGCAGTATTTT. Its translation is CASSLFLGSTDTQYF.

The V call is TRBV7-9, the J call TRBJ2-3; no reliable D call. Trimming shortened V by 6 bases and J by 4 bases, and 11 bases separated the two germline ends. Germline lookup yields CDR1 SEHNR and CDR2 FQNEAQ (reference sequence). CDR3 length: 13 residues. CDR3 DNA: TGTGCCAGCAGAACACAGACCCCAGATACGCAGTATTTT. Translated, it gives CASRTQTPDTQYF.

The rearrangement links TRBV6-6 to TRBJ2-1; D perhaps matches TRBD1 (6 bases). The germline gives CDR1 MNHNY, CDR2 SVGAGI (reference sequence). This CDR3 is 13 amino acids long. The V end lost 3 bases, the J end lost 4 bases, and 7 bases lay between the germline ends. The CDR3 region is CASSYGTYNEQFF. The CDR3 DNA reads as TGTGCCAGCAGTTATGGGACATACAATGAGCAGTTCTTC.